This record looks at one T cell receptor beta chain sequence and its context. The antigen remains unidentified. These data are taken from a study of cytomegalovirus exposure and HLA in healthy donors. General study findings and limits: The majority of TCR sequences were rare, yet some public TCRs appeared in many donors.

Use of 60 Vbeta and 13 Jbeta primers characterized the PCR. Sequenced by immunoSEQ multiplex PCR; TCRdb stores in-frame clones only, minus some. The sample holds approximately 43,000 clones. Germline-derived CDR1 and CDR2 are MDHEN and SYDVKM. There are 17 residues in the CDR3. V lost 5 bases and J lost 1; bases outside the gene matches: 8. This chain links TRBV28 with TRBJ1-5; 10 nucleotides match TRBD1. This TCR derives from a woman aged 25-40 years in good health and CMV-seronegative. The source material was PBMCs. The CDR3 bases are TGTGCCAGCAGTCTAGGGACAGGGGCCTGGAGCAATCAGCCCCAGCATTTT. It yields the protein CASSLGTGAWSNQPQHF.